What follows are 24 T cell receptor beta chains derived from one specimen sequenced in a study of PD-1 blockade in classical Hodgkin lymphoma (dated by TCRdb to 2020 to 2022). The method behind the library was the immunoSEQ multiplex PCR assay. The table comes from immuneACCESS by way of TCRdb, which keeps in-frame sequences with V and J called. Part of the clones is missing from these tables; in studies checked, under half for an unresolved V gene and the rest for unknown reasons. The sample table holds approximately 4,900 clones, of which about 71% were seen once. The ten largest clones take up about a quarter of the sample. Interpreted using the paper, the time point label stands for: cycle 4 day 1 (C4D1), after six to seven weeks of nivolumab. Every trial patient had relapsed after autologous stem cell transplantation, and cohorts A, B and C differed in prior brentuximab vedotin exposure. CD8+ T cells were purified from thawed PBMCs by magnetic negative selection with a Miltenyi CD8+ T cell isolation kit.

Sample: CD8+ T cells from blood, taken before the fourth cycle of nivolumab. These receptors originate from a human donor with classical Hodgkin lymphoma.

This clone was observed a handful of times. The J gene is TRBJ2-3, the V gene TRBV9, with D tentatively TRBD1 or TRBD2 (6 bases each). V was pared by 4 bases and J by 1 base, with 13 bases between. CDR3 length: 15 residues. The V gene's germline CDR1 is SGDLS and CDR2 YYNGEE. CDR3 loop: CASSPRGRGTDTQYF. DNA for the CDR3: TGTGCCAGCAGCCCACGGGGGCGTGGCACAGATACGCAGTATTTT.

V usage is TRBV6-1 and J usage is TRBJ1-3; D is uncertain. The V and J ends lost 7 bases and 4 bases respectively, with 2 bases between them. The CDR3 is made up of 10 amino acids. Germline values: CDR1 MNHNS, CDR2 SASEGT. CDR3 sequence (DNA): TGTGCCAGCATCGGAAACACCATATATTTT. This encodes CASIGNTIYF.

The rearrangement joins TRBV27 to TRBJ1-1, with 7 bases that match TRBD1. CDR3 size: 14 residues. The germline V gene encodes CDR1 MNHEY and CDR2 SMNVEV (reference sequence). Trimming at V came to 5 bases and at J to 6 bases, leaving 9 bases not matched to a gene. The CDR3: CASSPGQVLAEAFF. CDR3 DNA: TGTGCCAGCAGTCCCGGACAGGTCTTAGCTGAAGCTTTCTTT.

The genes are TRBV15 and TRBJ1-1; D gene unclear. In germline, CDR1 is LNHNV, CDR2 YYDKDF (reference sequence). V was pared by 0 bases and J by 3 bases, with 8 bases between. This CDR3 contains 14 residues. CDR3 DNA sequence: TGTGCCACCAGCAGAGATCTTGGGGACACTGAAGCTTTCTTT. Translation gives CATSRDLGDTEAFF.

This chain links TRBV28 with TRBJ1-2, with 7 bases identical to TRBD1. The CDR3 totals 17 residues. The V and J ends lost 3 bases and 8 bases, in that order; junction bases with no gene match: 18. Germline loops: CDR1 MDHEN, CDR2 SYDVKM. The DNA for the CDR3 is TGTGCCAGCAGTTTTAGACAGGGCCGTGACCCCAGACGGGGCTACACCTTC. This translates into CASSFRQGRDPRRGYTF.

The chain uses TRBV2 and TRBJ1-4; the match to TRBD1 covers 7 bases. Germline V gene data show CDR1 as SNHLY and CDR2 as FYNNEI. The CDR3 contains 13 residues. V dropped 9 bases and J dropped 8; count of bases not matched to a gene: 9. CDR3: CASKGADYEKLFF. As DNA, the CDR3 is TGTGCCAGTAAGGGGGCGGATTACGAAAAACTGTTTTTT.

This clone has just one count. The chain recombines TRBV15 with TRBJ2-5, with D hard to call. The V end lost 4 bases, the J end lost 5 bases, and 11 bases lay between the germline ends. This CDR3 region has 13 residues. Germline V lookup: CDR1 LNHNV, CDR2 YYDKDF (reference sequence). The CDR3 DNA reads TGTGCCACCAGCAACAGCGATCGGGAGACCCAGTACTTC. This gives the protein CATSNSDRETQYF.

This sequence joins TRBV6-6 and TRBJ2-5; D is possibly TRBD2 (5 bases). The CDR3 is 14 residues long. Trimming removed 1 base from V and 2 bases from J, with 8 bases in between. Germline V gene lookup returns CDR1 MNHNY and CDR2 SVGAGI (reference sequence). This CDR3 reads CASSYFGVQETQYF. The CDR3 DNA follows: TGTGCCAGCAGTTACTTCGGGGTACAAGAGACCCAGTACTTC.

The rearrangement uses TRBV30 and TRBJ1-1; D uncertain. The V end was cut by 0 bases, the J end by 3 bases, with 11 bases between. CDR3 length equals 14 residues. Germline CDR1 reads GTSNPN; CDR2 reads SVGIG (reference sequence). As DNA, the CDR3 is TGTGCCTGGAGTGTGAAGTCCGCTTACACTGAAGCTTTCTTT. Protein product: CAWSVKSAYTEAFF. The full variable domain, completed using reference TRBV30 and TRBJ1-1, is SQTIHQWPATLVQPVGSPLSLECTVEGTSNPNLYWYRQAAGRGLQLLFYSVGIGQISSEVPQNLSASRPQDRQFILSSKKLLLSDSGFYLCAWSVKSAYTEAFFGQGTRLTVV.

The CDR3: CASSDSGNSYNEQFF. In DNA form, the CDR3 reads TGTGCCAGCAGCGACAGCGGAAACTCCTACAATGAGCAGTTCTTC. This rearrangement joins TRBV13 to TRBJ2-1; tentatively, D is TRBD1 or TRBD2 (5 bases each). Trimming took off 5 bases at V and 0 bases at J, with 11 bases between the two ends. CDR3 length: 15 residues. CDR1 PRHDT and CDR2 FYEKMQ come from the germline V gene (reference sequence).

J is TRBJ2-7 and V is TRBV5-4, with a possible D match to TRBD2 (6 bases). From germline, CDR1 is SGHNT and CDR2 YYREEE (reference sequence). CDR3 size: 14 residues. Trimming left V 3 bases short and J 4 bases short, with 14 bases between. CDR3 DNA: TGTGCCAGCAGCTCCTGGGACTGGAAATACGAGCAGTACTTC. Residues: CASSSWDWKYEQYF.

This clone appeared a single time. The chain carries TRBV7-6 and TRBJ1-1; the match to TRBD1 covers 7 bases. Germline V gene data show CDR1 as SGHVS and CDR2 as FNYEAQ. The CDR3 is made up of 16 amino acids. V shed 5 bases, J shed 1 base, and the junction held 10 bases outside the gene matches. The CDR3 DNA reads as TGTGCCAGCAGCCCTACAGGGGCAGGTAGGAACACTGAAGCTTTCTTT. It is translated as CASSPTGAGRNTEAFF.

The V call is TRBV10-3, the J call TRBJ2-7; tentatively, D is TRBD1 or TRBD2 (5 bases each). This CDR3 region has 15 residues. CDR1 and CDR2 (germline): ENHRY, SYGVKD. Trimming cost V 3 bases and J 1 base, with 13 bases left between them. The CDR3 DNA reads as TGTGCCATCAGTGAATCCGGGACCGCTTCCTACGAGCAGTACTTC. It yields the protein CAISESGTASYEQYF.

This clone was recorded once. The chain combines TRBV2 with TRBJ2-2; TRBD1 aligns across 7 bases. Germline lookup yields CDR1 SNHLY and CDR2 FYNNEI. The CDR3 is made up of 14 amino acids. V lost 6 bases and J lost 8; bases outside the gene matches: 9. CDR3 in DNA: TGTGCCAGCAGCCAGGGGGATTTACGGGGGGAGCTGTTTTTT. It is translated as CASSQGDLRGELFF. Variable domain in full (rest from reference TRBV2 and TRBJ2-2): EPEVTQTPSHQVTQMGQEVILRCVPISNHLYFYWYRQILGQKVEFLVSFYNNEISEKSEIFDDQFSVERPDGSNFTLKIRSTKLEDSAMYFCASSQGDLRGELFFGEGSRLTVL.

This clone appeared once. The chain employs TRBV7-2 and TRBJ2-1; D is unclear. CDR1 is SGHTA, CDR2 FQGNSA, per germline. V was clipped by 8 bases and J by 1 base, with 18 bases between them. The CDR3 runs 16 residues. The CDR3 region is CASGKWGSVSYNEQFF. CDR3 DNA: TGTGCCAGCGGCAAATGGGGATCCGTTTCCTACAATGAGCAGTTCTTC.

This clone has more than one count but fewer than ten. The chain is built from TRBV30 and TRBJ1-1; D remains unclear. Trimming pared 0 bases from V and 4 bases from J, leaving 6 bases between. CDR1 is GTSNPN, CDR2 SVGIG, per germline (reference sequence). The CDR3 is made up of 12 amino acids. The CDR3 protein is CAWSVTLTEAFF. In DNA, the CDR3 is TGTGCCTGGAGTGTTACGCTCACTGAAGCTTTCTTT. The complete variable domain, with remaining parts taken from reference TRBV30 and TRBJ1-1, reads SQTIHQWPATLVQPVGSPLSLECTVEGTSNPNLYWYRQAAGRGLQLLFYSVGIGQISSEVPQNLSASRPQDRQFILSSKKLLLSDSGFYLCAWSVTLTEAFFGQGTRLTVV.

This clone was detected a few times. The CDR3 spells CASSLPAPTRLAQKYNEQFF. The CDR3 nucleotides are TGTGCCAGCAGTTTACCAGCCCCAACTCGACTAGCCCAGAAGTACAATGAGCAGTTCTTC. V gene TRBV28 combines with J gene TRBJ2-1; 7 nucleotides line up with TRBD2. Per the germline V gene, CDR1 is MDHEN and CDR2 is SYDVKM. The CDR3 has 20 amino acids. V was pared by 2 bases and J by 4 bases, with 20 bases of the junction left unmatched.

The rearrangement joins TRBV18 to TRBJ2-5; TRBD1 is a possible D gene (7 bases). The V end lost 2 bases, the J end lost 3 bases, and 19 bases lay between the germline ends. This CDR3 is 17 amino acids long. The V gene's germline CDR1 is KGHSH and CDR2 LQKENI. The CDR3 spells CASSPNVTGTFKETQYF. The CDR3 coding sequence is TGTGCCAGCTCACCAAACGTGACAGGGACTTTCAAAGAGACCCAGTACTTC.

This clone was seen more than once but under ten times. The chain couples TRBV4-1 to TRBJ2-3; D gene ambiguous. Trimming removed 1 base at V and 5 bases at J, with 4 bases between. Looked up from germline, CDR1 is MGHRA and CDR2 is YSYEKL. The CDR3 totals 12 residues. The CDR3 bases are TGCGCCAGCAGCCAAGCAGGAGATACGCAGTATTTT. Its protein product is CASSQAGDTQYF.

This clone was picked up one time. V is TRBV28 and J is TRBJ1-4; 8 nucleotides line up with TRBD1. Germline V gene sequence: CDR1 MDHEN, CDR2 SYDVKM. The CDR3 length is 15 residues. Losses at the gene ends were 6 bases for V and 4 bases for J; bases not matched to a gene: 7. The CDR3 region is CASRGQGALNEKLFF. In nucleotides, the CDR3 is TGTGCCAGCAGGGGTCAGGGGGCCCTTAATGAAAAACTGTTTTTT.

In DNA form, the CDR3 reads TGTGCCAGCAGTTACGGACAGGGTCTGATGGGCTACACCTTC. Encoded protein: CASSYGQGLMGYTF. The chain couples TRBV6-5 to TRBJ1-2; 8 bases align to TRBD1. Losses at the gene ends were 2 bases for V and 8 bases for J; bases not matched to a gene: 7. Germline values: CDR1 MNHEY, CDR2 SVGAGI. The CDR3 totals 14 residues.

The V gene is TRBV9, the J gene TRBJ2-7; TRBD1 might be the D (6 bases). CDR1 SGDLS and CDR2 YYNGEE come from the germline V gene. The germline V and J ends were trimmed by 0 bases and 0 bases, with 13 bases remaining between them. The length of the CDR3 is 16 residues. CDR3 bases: TGTGCCAGCAGCGTAGGCGAGGGGGTCAGCTCCTACGAGCAGTACTTC. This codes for CASSVGEGVSSYEQYF.

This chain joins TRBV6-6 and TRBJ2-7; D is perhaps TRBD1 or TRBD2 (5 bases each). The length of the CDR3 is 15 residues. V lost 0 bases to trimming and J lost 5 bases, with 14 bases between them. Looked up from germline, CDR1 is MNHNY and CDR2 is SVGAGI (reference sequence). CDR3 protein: CASSYSGEYPDEQYF. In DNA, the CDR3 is TGTGCCAGCAGTTACTCAGGGGAGTACCCGGACGAGCAGTACTTC.

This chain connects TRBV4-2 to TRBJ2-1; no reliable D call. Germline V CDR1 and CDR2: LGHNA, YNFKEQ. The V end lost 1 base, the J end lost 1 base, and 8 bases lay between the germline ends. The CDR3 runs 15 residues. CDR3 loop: CASSQVAQSYNEQFF. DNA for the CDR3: TGTGCCAGCAGCCAAGTCGCCCAGTCCTACAATGAGCAGTTCTTC.